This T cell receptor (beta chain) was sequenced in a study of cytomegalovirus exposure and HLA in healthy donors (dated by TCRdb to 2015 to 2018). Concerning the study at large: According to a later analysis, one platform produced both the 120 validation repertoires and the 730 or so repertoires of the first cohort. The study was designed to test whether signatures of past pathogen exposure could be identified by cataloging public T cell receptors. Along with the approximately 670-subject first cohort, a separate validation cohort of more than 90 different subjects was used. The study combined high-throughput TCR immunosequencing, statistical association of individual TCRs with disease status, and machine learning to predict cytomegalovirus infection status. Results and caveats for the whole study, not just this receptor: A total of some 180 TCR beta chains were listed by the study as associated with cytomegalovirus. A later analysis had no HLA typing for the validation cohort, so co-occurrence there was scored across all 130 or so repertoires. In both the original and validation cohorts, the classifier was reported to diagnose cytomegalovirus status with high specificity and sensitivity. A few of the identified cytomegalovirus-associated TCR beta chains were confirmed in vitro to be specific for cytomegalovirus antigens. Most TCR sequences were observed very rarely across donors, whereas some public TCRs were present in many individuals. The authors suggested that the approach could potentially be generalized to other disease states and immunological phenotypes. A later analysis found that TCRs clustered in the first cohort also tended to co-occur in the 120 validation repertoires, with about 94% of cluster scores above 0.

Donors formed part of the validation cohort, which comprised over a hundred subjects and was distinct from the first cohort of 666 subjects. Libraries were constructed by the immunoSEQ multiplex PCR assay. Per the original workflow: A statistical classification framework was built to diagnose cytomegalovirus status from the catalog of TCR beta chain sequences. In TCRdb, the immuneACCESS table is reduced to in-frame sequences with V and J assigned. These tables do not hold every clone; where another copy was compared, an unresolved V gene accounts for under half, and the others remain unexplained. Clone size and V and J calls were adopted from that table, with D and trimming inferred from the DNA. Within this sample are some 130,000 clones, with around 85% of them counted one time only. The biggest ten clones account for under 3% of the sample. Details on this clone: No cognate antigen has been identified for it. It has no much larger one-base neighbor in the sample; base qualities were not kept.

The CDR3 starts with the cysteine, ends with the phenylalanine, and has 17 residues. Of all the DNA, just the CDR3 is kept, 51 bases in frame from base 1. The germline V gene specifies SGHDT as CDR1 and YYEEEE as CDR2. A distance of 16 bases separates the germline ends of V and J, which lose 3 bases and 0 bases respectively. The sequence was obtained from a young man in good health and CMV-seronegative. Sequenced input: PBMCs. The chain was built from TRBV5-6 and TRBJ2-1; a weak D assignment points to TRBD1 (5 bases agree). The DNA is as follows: TGTGCCAGCAGCTCAACATCAGGGCGAGGCTCCTACAATGAGCAGTTCTTC. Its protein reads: CASSSTSGRGSYNEQFF. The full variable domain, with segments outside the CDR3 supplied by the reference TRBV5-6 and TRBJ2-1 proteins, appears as DAGVTQSPTHLIKTRGQQVTLRCSPKSGHDTVSWYQQALGQGPQFIFQYYEEEERQRGNFPDRFSGHQFPNYSSELNVNALLLGDSALYLCASSSTSGRGSYNEQFFGPGTRLTVL.